This T cell receptor beta chain is from a study of cytomegalovirus exposure and HLA in healthy donors. For the study at large: Earlier work reported roughly 120 million unique TCR beta sequences from 180 million or so T cells.

This CDR3 contains 15 residues. The germline gives CDR1 SEHNR, CDR2 FQNEAQ (reference sequence). Trimming at V came to 2 bases and at J to 3 bases, leaving 6 bases not matched to a gene. The PCR employed 60 Vbeta primers together with 13 Jbeta primers. Profiled with immunoSEQ multiplex PCR; TCRdb holds only in-frame clones, not every one. The data contain about 150,000 clones, 70% to 85% of them singletons. Comment on this clone: Its antigen is still unknown.

Study-wide results and limits: A highly shared variant cluster was judged a likely technical artifact. The authors reported that TCR beta sequences could predict HLA-A and HLA-B alleles. These predictions were accurate for most subjects in the first cohort. The authors listed roughly 150 TCR beta chains as cytomegalovirus-associated.

Sequencing used PBMCs. The rearrangement uses TRBV7-9 and TRBJ1-2, with TRBD1 matching 7 bases. The origin of this receptor is a woman in her forties or fifties in good health and CMV-seropositive. The CDR3 loop reads CASSLTQGVDYGYTF. CDR3 sequence (DNA): TGTGCCAGCAGCTTAACTCAGGGGGTAGACTATGGCTACACCTTC.